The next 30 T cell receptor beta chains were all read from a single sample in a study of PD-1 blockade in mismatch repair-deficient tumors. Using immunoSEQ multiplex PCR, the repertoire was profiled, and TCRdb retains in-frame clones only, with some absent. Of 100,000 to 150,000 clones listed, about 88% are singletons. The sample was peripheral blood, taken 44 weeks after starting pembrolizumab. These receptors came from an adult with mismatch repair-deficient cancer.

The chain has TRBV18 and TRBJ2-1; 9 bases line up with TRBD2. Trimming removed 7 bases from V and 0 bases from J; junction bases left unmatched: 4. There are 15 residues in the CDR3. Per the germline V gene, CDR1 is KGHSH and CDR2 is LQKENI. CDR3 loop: CASLMTSGSYNEQFF. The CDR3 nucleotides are TGTGCCAGCTTGATGACTAGCGGCTCCTACAATGAGCAGTTCTTC. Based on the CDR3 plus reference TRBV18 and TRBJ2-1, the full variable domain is NAGVMQNPRHLVRRRGQEARLRCSPMKGHSHVYWYRQLPEEGLKFMVYLQKENIIDESGMPKERFSAEFPKEGPSILRIQQVVRGDSAAYFCASLMTSGSYNEQFFGPGTRLTVL.

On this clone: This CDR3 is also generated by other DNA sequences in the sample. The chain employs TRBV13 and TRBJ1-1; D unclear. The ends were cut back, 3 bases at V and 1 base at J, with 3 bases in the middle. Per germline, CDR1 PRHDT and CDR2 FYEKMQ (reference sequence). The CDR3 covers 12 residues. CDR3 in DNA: TGTGCCAGCAGCTTGGGGAACACTGAAGCTTTCTTT. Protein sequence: CASSLGNTEAFF.

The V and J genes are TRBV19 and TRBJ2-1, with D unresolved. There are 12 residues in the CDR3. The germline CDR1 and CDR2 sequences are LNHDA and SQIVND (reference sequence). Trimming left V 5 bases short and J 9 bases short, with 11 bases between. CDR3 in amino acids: CASSSAHGEQFF. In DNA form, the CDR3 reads TGTGCCAGTAGTTCCGCGCACGGTGAGCAGTTCTTC.

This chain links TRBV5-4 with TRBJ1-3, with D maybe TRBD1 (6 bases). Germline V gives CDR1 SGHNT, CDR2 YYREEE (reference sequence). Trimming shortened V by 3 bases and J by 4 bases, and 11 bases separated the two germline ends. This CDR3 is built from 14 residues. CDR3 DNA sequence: TGTGCCAGCAGCTCCCAGGGGCGGGGAAACACCATATATTTT. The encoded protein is CASSSQGRGNTIYF.

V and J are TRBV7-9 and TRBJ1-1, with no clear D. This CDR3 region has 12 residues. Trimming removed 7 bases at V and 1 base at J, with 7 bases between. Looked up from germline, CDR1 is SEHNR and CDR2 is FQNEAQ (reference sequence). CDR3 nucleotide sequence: TGTGCCAGCACCACGGGGAACACTGAAGCTTTCTTT. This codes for CASTTGNTEAFF. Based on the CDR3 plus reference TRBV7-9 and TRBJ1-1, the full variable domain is DTGVSQNPRHKITKRGQNVTFRCDPISEHNRLYWYRQTLGQGPEFLTYFQNEAQLEKSRLLSDRFSAERPKGSFSTLEIQRTEQGDSAMYLCASTTGNTEAFFGQGTRLTVV.

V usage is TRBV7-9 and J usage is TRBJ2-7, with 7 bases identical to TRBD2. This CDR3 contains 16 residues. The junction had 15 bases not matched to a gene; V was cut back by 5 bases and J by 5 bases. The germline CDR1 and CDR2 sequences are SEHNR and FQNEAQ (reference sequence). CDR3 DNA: TGTGCCAGCAGCCCATTAAACTATGGCGGGAGTGACGAGCAGTACTTC. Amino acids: CASSPLNYGGSDEQYF.

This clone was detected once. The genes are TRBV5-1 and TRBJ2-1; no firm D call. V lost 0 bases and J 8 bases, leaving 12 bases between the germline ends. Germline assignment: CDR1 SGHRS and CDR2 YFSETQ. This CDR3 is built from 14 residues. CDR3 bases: TGCGCCAGCAGCTTGGAGATCTATGGGGATGAGCAGTTCTTC. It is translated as CASSLEIYGDEQFF.

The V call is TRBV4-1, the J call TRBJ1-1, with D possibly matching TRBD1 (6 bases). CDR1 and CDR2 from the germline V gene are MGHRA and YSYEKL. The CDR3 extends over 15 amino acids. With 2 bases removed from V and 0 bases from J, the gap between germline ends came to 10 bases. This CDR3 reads CASSQRGQLNTEAFF. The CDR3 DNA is TGCGCCAGCAGCCAACGGGGACAACTGAACACTGAAGCTTTCTTT.

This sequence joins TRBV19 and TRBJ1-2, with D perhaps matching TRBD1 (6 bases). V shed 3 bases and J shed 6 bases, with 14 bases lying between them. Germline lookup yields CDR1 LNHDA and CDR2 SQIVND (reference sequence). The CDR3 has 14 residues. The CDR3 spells CASSIRTVQHGYTF. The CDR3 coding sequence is TGTGCCAGTAGTATTAGGACAGTTCAACATGGCTACACCTTC.

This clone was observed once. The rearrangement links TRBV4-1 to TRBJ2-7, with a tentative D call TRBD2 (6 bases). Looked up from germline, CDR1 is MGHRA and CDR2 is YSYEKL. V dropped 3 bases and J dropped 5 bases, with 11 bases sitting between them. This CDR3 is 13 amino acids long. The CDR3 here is CASSQVASDEQYF. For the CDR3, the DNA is TGCGCCAGCAGCCAGGTTGCTAGCGACGAGCAGTACTTC.

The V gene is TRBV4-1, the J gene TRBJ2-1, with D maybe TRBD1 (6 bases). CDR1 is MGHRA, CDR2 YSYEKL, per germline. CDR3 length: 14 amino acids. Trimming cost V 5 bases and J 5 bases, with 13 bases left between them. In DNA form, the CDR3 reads TGCGCCAGCAGCGAAATACAGGGAAACAATGAGCAGTTCTTC. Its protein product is CASSEIQGNNEQFF.

CDR3 DNA: TGTGCCAGCAGTTTCCCAGGGACAGGGGATGGCTACACCTTC. It specifies CASSFPGTGDGYTF. The chain joins TRBV28 to TRBJ1-2, with 10 nucleotides matching TRBD1. This CDR3 has 14 amino acids. Trimming removed 3 bases from V and 6 bases from J; junction bases left unmatched: 4. Per the germline V gene, CDR1 is MDHEN and CDR2 is SYDVKM.

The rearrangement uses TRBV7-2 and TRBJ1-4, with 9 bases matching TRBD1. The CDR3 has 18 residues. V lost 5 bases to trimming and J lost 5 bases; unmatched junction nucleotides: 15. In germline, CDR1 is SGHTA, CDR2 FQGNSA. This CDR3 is CASSPRVPGQGTNEKLFF. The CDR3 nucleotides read TGTGCCAGCAGCCCAAGAGTCCCGGGACAGGGAACGAATGAAAAACTGTTTTTT.

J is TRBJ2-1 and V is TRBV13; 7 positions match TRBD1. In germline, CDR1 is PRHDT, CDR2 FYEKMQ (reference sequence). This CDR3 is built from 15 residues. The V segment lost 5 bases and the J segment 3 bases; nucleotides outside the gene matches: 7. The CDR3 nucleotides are TGTGCCAGCAGCGCGCTTAGGGACAGCTACAATGAGCAGTTCTTC. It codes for CASSALRDSYNEQFF. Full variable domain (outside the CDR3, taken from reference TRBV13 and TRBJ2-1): AAGVIQSPRHLIKEKRETATLKCYPIPRHDTVYWYQQGPGQDPQFLISFYEKMQSDKGSIPDRFSAQQFSDYHSELNMSSLELGDSALYFCASSALRDSYNEQFFGPGTRLTVL.

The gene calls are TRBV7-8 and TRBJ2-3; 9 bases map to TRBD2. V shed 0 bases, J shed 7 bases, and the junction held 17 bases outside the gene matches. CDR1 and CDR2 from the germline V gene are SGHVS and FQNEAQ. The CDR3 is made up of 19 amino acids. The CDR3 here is CASSLAGSLLLAGTYTQYF. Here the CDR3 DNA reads TGTGCCAGCAGCTTAGCAGGGTCCCTCCTCCTAGCGGGGACCTATACGCAGTATTTT.

CDR3 residues: CASSSSASGRNNEQFF. The CDR3 coding sequence is TGTGCCAGCAGCTCCTCGGCTAGCGGGAGGAACAATGAGCAGTTCTTC. The genes are TRBV9 and TRBJ2-1, with 11 nucleotides matching TRBD2. J gave up 5 bases and V 4 bases, and 8 bases lay outside the gene matches. CDR1 SGDLS and CDR2 YYNGEE come from the germline V gene. The CDR3 has 16 residues.

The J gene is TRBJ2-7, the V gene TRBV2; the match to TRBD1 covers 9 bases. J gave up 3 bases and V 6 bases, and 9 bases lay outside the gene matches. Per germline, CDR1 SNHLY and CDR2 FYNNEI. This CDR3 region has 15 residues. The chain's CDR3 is CASRTGGEALYEQYF. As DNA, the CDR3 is TGTGCCAGCAGGACAGGGGGGGAAGCACTCTACGAGCAGTACTTC.

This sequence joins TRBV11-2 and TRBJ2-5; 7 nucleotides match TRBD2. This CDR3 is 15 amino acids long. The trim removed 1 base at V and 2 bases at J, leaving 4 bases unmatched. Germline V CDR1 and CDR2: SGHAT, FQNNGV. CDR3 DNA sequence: TGTGCCAGCAGCTTAGGTGCTAGCGGACAAGAGACCCAGTACTTC. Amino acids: CASSLGASGQETQYF.

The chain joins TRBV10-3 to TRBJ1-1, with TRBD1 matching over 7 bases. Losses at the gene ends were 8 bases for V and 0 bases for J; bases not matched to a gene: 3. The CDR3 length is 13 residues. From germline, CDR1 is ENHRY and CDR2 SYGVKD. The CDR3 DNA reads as TGTGCCATCGGGGGACAGTTGAACACTGAAGCTTTCTTT. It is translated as CAIGGQLNTEAFF.

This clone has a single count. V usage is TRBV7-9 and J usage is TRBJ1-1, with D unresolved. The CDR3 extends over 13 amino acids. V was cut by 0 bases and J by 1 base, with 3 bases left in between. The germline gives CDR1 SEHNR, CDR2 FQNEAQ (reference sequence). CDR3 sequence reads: CASSLAPNTEAFF. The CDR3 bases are TGTGCCAGCAGCTTAGCCCCGAACACTGAAGCTTTCTTT.

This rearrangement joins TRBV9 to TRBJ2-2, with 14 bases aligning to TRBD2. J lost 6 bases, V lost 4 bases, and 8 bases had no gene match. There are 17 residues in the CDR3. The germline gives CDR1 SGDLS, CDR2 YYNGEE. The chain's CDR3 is CASSPAGLAGGSGELFF. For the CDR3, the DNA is TGTGCCAGCAGCCCGGCCGGACTAGCGGGGGGATCCGGGGAGCTGTTTTTT.

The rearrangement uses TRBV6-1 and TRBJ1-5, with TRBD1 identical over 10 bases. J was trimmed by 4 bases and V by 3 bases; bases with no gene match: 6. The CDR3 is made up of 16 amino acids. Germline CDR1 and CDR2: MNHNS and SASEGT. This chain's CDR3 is CASSDRTGGWNQPQHF. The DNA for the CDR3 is TGTGCCAGCAGTGACCGGACAGGGGGTTGGAATCAGCCCCAGCATTTT.

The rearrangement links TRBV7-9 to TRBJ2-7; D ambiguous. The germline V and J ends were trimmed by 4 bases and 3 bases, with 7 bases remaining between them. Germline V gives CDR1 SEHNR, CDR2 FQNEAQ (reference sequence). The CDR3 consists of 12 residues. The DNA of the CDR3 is TGTGCCAGCAGCTCTAAGATCTACGAGCAGTACTTC. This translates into CASSSKIYEQYF.

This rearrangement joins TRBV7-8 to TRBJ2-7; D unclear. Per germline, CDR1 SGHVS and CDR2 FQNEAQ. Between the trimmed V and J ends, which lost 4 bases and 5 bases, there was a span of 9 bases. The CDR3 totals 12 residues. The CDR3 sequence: CASSSTPNEQYF. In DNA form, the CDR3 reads TGTGCCAGCAGCTCAACCCCTAACGAGCAGTACTTC.

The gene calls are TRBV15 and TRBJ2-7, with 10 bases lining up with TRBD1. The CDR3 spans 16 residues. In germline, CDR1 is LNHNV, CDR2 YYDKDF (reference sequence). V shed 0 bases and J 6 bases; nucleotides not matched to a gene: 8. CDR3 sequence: CATSRERTGGGSEQYF. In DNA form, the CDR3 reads TGTGCCACCAGCAGAGAAAGGACAGGGGGAGGGAGCGAGCAGTACTTC.

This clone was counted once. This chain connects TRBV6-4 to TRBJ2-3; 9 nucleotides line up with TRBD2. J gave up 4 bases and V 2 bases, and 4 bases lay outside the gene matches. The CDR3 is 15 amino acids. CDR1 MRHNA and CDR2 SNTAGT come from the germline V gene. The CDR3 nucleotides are TGTGCCAGCAGTGACGGTTTAGCGGGAGCAGATACGCAGTATTTT. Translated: CASSDGLAGADTQYF.

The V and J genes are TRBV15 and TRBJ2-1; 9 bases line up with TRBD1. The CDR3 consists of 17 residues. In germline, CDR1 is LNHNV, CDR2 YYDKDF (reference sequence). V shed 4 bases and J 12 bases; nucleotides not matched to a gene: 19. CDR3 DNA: TGTGCCACCAGCACCGATCAAATGGGACAGGGTCCAATGGGGCAGTTCTTC. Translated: CATSTDQMGQGPMGQFF.

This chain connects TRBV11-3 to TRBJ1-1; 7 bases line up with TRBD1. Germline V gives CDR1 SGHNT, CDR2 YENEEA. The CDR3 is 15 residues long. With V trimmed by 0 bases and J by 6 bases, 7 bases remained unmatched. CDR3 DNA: TGTGCCAGCAGCTTAGATCAAACAGGGGAACCTGAAGCTTTCTTT. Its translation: CASSLDQTGEPEAFF.

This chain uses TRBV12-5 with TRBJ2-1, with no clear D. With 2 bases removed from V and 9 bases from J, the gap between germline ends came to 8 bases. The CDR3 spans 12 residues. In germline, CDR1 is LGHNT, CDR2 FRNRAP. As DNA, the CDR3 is TGTGCTAGTGGTTTGTACCGAGCTGAGCAGTTCTTC. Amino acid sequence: CASGLYRAEQFF.

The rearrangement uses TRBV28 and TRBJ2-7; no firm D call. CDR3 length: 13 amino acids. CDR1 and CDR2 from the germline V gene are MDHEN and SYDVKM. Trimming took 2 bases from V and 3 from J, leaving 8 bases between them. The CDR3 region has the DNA TGTGCCAGCAGTTTAAGGGAAATCTACGAGCAGTACTTC. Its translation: CASSLREIYEQYF.